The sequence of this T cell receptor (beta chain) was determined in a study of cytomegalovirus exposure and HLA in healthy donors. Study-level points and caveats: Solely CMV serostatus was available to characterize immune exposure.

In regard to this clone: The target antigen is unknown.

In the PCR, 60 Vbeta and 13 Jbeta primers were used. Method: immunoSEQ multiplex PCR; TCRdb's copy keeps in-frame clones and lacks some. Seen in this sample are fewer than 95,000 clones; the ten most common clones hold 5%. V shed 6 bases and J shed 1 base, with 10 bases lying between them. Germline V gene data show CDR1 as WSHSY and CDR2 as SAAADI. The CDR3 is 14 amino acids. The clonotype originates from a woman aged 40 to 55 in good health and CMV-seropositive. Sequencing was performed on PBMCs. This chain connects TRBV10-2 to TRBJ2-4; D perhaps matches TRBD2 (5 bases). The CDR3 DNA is TGCGCCAGCAGGGACGGCGGGGCCAAAAACATTCAGTACTTC. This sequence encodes CASRDGGAKNIQYF.